The rows below give T cell receptor beta chains drawn from one sample of a study of cytomegalovirus exposure and HLA in healthy donors. Clones were read by immunoSEQ multiplex PCR, and TCRdb kept only the in-frame ones, dropping some. This sample carries 150,000 to 200,000 clones, approximately 80% of them seen once, and the ten largest clones take over 2%. The sample taken for sequencing was PBMCs. Receptors originate from a man aged 25 to 45 in good health and CMV-seropositive. CDR3s include the opening cysteine and the closing phenylalanine or tryptophan. The D gene is left open where the match is weak. Size tells how often a clone was seen (once, few, many) or the class of an expanded clone, and some rows leave it out.

abundance: .; d_gene: TRBD1; v_gene: TRBV6-4; j_gene: TRBJ1-6; CDR3aa: CASSPTGVAPLHF; CDR3nt: TGTGCCAGCAGTCCCACAGGGGTAGCACCCCTCCACTTT
abundance: .; d_gene: TRBD1; v_gene: TRBV7-2; j_gene: TRBJ2-1; CDR3aa: CASSLVIPGQGIVEQFF; CDR3nt: TGTGCCAGCAGCTTAGTTATTCCGGGACAGGGGATTGTTGAGCAGTTCTTC
abundance: few; d_gene: .; v_gene: TRBV18; j_gene: TRBJ2-7; CDR3aa: CASSPLGSDEQYF; CDR3nt: TGTGCCAGCTCACCTCTAGGGAGCGACGAGCAGTACTTC
abundance: .; d_gene: TRBD2; v_gene: TRBV19; j_gene: TRBJ2-7; CDR3aa: CASSIVGEGHEQYF; CDR3nt: TGTGCCAGTAGTATAGTAGGGGAGGGCCACGAGCAGTACTTC
abundance: .; d_gene: TRBD1; v_gene: TRBV10-3; j_gene: TRBJ2-3; CDR3aa: CAISGTGLRDTQYF; CDR3nt: TGTGCCATCAGTGGGACAGGCCTAAGGGATACGCAGTATTTT
abundance: .; d_gene: TRBD1; v_gene: TRBV10-3; j_gene: TRBJ1-2; CDR3aa: CAIRVTGGGYTF; CDR3nt: TGTGCCATCAGGGTTACAGGGGGAGGCTACACCTTC
abundance: .; d_gene: TRBD1; v_gene: TRBV19; j_gene: TRBJ2-7; CDR3aa: CASSARDRLSYEQYF; CDR3nt: TGTGCCAGTAGTGCTCGGGACAGGTTATCCTACGAGCAGTACTTC
abundance: .; d_gene: .; v_gene: TRBV28; j_gene: TRBJ2-1; CDR3aa: CASSPSQSPDNEQFF; CDR3nt: TGTGCCAGCAGTCCCTCCCAATCTCCAGACAATGAGCAGTTCTTC
abundance: .; d_gene: .; v_gene: TRBV6-5; j_gene: TRBJ2-1; CDR3aa: CAARRGGDNEQFF; CDR3nt: TGTGCCGCGAGGAGGGGCGGGGACAATGAGCAGTTCTTC
abundance: .; d_gene: .; v_gene: TRBV18; j_gene: TRBJ1-2; CDR3aa: CASSHTGYYGYTF; CDR3nt: TGTGCCAGCTCTCACACAGGGTACTATGGCTACACCTTC
abundance: .; d_gene: .; v_gene: TRBV5-4; j_gene: TRBJ2-3; CDR3aa: CASSLSRGASTDTQYF; CDR3nt: TGTGCCAGCAGCTTGTCCCGGGGGGCCAGCACAGATACGCAGTATTTT
abundance: .; d_gene: TRBD1; v_gene: TRBV29-1; j_gene: TRBJ1-1; CDR3aa: CSVGKTGETSEAFF; CDR3nt: TGCAGCGTTGGTAAGACAGGGGAAACTTCTGAAGCTTTCTTT
abundance: few; d_gene: .; v_gene: TRBV6-5; j_gene: TRBJ2-1; CDR3aa: CASSPRRRESEQFF; CDR3nt: TGTGCCAGCAGTCCTAGACGGAGAGAGAGTGAGCAGTTCTTC
abundance: .; d_gene: .; v_gene: TRBV11-2; j_gene: TRBJ2-7; CDR3aa: CASSLLYEQYF; CDR3nt: TGTGCCAGCAGCCTACTGTACGAGCAGTACTTC
abundance: .; d_gene: .; v_gene: TRBV6-4; j_gene: TRBJ2-2; CDR3aa: CASSESLGQNTGELFF; CDR3nt: TGTGCCAGCAGTGAGAGTTTAGGACAAAACACCGGGGAGCTGTTTTTT
abundance: .; d_gene: .; v_gene: TRBV19; j_gene: TRBJ2-1; CDR3aa: CASSMRGGYNEQFF; CDR3nt: TGTGCCAGTAGTATGAGGGGGGGTTACAATGAGCAGTTCTTC
abundance: .; d_gene: .; v_gene: TRBV5-1; j_gene: TRBJ2-3; CDR3aa: CASSLAQGGNTQYF; CDR3nt: TGCGCCAGCAGCTTGGCGCAGGGTGGAAATACGCAGTATTTT
abundance: .; d_gene: .; v_gene: TRBV5-1; j_gene: TRBJ2-3; CDR3aa: CASSHPGSPDTQYF; CDR3nt: TGCGCCAGCAGCCACCCGGGAAGTCCAGATACGCAGTATTTT
abundance: .; d_gene: TRBD1; v_gene: TRBV4-1; j_gene: TRBJ1-1; CDR3aa: CASSPWTGGNVGTEAFF; CDR3nt: TGCGCCAGCAGCCCATGGACAGGGGGCAACGTCGGCACTGAAGCTTTCTTT
abundance: .; d_gene: TRBD2; v_gene: TRBV30; j_gene: TRBJ2-3; CDR3aa: CAWHGGVSTDTQYF; CDR3nt: TGTGCCTGGCATGGGGGGGTTAGCACAGATACGCAGTATTTT
abundance: .; d_gene: .; v_gene: TRBV16; j_gene: TRBJ1-6; CDR3aa: CASSPSRDSPLHF; CDR3nt: TGTGCCAGCAGCCCATCCCGGGATTCACCCCTCCACTTT
abundance: .; d_gene: TRBD1; v_gene: TRBV10-3; j_gene: TRBJ1-1; CDR3aa: CAIMNSGTGYTEAFF; CDR3nt: TGTGCCATCATGAACTCCGGGACAGGGTACACTGAAGCTTTCTTT
abundance: once; d_gene: TRBD1; v_gene: TRBV10-3; j_gene: TRBJ1-4; CDR3aa: CAISDTGAEKLFF; CDR3nt: TGTGCCATCAGTGACACAGGGGCTGAAAAACTGTTTTTT
abundance: .; d_gene: TRBD1; v_gene: TRBV27; j_gene: TRBJ2-7; CDR3aa: CASSLYPDRDSYEQYF; CDR3nt: TGTGCCAGCAGTTTATACCCAGACAGGGACTCCTACGAGCAGTACTTC
abundance: .; d_gene: .; v_gene: TRBV7-2; j_gene: TRBJ2-7; CDR3aa: CASSYITETYEQYF; CDR3nt: TGTGCCAGCAGTTATATAACAGAAACCTACGAGCAGTACTTC
abundance: .; d_gene: .; v_gene: TRBV11-3; j_gene: TRBJ1-1; CDR3aa: CASSMAWGAEAFF; CDR3nt: TGTGCCAGCAGTATGGCGTGGGGAGCTGAAGCTTTCTTT